Given below is one TCR beta chain in context. Its antigen is still unknown. The PCR contained 60 Vbeta and 13 Jbeta primers. Assay used: immunoSEQ multiplex PCR; TCRdb lists only in-frame clones, some missing. The sample carries roughly 200,000 clones, roughly 87% recorded once. The data derive from a study of cytomegalovirus exposure and HLA in healthy donors. Per germline, CDR1 SNHLY and CDR2 FYNNEI. With V trimmed by 5 bases and J by 4 bases, 8 bases remained unmatched. There are 16 residues in the CDR3. Study observations and caveats: Later examination showed HLA-associated TCR beta chains had greater clonal expansion than equally common others. Later analysis showed most CMV-associated TCR beta chains appearing HLA-restricted. Reported results showed that the classifier diagnosed cytomegalovirus status with high specificity and sensitivity.

This TCR came from a woman aged 45 to 65 in good health and CMV-seronegative. The chain uses TRBV2 and TRBJ2-3; the match to TRBD2 covers 11 bases. Sequenced sample: PBMCs. CDR3 protein: CASSLIAGGGSDTQYF. CDR3 nucleotides: TGTGCCAGCAGTTTAATAGCGGGGGGGGGATCAGATACGCAGTATTTT.